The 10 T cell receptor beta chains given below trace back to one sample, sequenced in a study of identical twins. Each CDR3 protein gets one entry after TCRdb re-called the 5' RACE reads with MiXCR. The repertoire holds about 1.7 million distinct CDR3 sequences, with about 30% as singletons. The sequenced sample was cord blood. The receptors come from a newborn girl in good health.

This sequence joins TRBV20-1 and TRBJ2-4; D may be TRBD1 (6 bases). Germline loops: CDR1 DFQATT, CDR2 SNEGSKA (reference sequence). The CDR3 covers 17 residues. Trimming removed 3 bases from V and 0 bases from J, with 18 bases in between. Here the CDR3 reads CSARDRGYRAAKNIQYF. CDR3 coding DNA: TGCAGTGCTAGGGATAGAGGGTACAGGGCAGCCAAAAACATTCAGTACTTC.

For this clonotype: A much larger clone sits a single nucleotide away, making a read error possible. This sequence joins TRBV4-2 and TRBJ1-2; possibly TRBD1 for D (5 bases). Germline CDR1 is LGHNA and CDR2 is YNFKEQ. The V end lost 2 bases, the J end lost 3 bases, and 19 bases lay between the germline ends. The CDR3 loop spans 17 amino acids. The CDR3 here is CASSQHTQGDCYYGYTF. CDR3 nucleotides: TGTGCCAGCAGCCAACACACGCAGGGAGACTGCTACTATGGCTACACCTTC.

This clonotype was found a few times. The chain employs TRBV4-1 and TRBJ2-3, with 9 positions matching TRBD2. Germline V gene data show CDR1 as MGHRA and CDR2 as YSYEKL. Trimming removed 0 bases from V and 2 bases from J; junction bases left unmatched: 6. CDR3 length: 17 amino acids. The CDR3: CASSQDLRGGFTDTQYF. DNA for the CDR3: TGCGCCAGCAGCCAAGACTTGCGGGGGGGTTTCACAGATACGCAGTATTTT.

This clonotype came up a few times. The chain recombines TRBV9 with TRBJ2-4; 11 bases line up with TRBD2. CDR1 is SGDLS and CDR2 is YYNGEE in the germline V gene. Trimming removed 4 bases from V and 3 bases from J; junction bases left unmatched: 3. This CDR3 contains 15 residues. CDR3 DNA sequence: TGTGCCAGCAGCCTGACTAGCGGGGTCAAAAACATTCAGTACTTC. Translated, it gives CASSLTSGVKNIQYF.

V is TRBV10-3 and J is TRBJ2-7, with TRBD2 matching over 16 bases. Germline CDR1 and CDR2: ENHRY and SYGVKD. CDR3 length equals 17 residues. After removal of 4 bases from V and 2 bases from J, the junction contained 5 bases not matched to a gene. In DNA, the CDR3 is TGTGCCATCAGTGCCGGGACTAGCGGGGGGGTGCCCTACGAGCAGTACTTC. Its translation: CAISAGTSGGVPYEQYF.

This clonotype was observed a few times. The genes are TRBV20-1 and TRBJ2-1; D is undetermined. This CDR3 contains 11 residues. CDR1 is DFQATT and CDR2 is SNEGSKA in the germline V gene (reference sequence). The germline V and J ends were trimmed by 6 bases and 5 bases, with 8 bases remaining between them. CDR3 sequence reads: CSAVPDNEQFF. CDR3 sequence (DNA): TGCAGTGCAGTTCCAGACAATGAGCAGTTCTTC.

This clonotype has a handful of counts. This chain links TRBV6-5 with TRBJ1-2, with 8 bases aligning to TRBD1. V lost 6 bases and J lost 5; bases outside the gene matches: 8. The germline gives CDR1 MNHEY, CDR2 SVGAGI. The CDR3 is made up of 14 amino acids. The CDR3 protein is CASRTGTGLYGYTF. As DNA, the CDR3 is TGTGCCAGCAGGACTGGGACAGGCTTGTATGGCTACACCTTC.

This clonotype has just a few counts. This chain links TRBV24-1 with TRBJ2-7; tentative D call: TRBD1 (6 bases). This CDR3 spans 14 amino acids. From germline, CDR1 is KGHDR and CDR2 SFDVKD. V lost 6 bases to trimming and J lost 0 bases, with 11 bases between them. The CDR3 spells CATSPRQASYEQYF. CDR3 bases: TGTGCCACCAGTCCCCGACAGGCCTCCTACGAGCAGTACTTC.

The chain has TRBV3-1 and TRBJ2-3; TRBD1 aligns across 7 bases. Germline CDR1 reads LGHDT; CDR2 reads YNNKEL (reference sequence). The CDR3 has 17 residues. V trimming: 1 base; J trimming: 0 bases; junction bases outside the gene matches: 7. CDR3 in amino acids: CASSQGPGQRSTDTQYF. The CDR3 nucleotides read TGTGCCAGCAGCCAAGGTCCGGGACAGAGAAGCACAGATACGCAGTATTTT.

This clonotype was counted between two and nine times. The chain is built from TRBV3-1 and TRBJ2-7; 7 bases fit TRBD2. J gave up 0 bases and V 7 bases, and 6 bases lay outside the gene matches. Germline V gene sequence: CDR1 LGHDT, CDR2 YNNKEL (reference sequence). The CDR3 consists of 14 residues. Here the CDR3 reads CASTPGTNSYEQYF. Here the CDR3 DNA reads TGTGCCAGCACCCCTGGGACTAACTCCTACGAGCAGTACTTC.